The 3 T cell receptor beta chains below come from one sample, sequenced in a study of immune cell composition in non-small cell lung cancer. Produced via immunoSEQ multiplex PCR; TCRdb's table is partial and in-frame only. The table shows about 10,000 clones, with 65% to 80% occurring only once. Sequenced sample: lung tumor tissue. These receptors were collected from a human donor with non-small cell lung cancer.

The CDR3 loop reads CASSQGFLRTAVETQYF. The DNA of the CDR3 is TGTGCCAGCAGCCAAGGCTTTCTACGGACGGCCGTCGAGACCCAGTACTTC. The rearrangement uses TRBV14 and TRBJ2-5; D gene ambiguous. The V end lost 1 base, the J end lost 5 bases, and 20 bases lay between the germline ends. CDR3 length: 17 residues. Germline lookup yields CDR1 SGHDN and CDR2 FVKESK. Full variable domain (missing parts from reference TRBV14 and TRBJ2-5): EAGVTQFPSHSVIEKGQTVTLRCDPISGHDNLYWYRRVMGKEIKFLLHFVKESKQDESGMPNNRFLAERTGGTYSTLKVQPAELEDSGVYFCASSQGFLRTAVETQYFGPGTRLLVL.

The J gene is TRBJ1-2, the V gene TRBV28, with D perhaps matching TRBD1 (6 bases). CDR1 and CDR2 from the germline V gene are MDHEN and SYDVKM. The CDR3 totals 15 residues. V gave up 6 bases and J gave up 8 bases, with 22 bases separating them. This CDR3 reads CASSSRTGGVRGYTF. In nucleotides, the CDR3 is TGTGCCAGCAGCAGTCGAACCGGGGGCGTTAGGGGCTACACCTTC.

The V call is TRBV6-1, the J call TRBJ1-3, with a possible D match to TRBD1 (5 bases). V was shortened by 1 base and J by 1 base, with 8 bases between the two germline ends. Germline CDR1 and CDR2: MNHNS and SASEGT. There are 15 residues in the CDR3. The CDR3 bases are TGTGCCAGCAGTGAAGGGGGCGCGTCTGGAAACACCATATATTTT. Residues: CASSEGGASGNTIYF.